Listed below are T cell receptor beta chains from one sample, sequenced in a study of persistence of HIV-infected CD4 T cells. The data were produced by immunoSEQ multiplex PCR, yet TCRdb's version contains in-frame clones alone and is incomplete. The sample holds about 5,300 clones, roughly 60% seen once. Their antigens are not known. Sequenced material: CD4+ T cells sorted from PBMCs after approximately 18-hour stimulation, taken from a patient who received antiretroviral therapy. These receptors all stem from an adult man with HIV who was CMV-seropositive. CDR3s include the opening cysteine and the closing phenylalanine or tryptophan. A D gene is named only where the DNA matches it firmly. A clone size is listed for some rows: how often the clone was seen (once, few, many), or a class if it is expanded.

CASSLVDRGNTEAFF | TGTGCCAGCAGCTTGGTGGACAGGGGGAACACTGAAGCTTTCTTT | TRBJ1-1 | TRBD1 | TRBV5-6 | NA
CASSHGDGGRQYF | TGCGCCAGCAGCCACGGGGACGGAGGGCGGCAGTACTTC | TRBJ2-7 | NA | TRBV4-3 | NA
CSASMDRNEEKLFF | TGCAGTGCTAGTATGGATAGGAATGAAGAAAAACTGTTTTTT | TRBJ1-4 | NA | TRBV20-1 | NA
CASSSPGTAETQYF | TGTGCCAGTAGTAGTCCAGGGACAGCAGAGACCCAGTACTTC | TRBJ2-5 | TRBD1 | TRBV19 | NA
CASSQERGLSYGYTF | TGTGCCAGCAGCCAAGAAAGGGGGCTGAGCTATGGCTACACCTTC | TRBJ1-2 | TRBD1 | TRBV4-2 | NA
CASSRRREKLFF | TGTGCCAGCAGTCGGAGGAGGGAAAAACTGTTTTTT | TRBJ1-4 | NA | TRBV5-6 | NA
CASSETWGYTF | TGTGCCAGCAGCGAAACATGGGGCTACACCTTC | TRBJ1-2 | NA | TRBV2 | NA
CSARSASGANVLTF | TGCAGCGCCCGAAGCGCCTCTGGGGCCAACGTCCTGACTTTC | TRBJ2-6 | NA | TRBV29-1 | NA
CASQGINSPLHF | TGTGCCAGCCAGGGTATCAACTCACCCCTCCACTTT | TRBJ1-6 | NA | TRBV28 | few
CATGTSGQETQYF | TGCGCCACCGGGACTAGCGGGCAAGAGACCCAGTACTTC | TRBJ2-5 | TRBD2 | TRBV5-1 | NA
CAWSGKGQGAYEQYF | TGTGCCTGGAGTGGTAAGGGACAGGGGGCCTACGAGCAGTACTTC | TRBJ2-7 | TRBD1 | TRBV30 | NA
CASSPLDTYEQYF | TGTGCCAGCTCACCTCTGGATACCTACGAGCAGTACTTC | TRBJ2-7 | NA | TRBV18 | NA
CASSFGQGGWQETQYF | TGTGCCAGCAGTTTCGGACAGGGGGGTTGGCAAGAGACCCAGTACTTC | TRBJ2-5 | TRBD1 | TRBV6-5 | few
CATKETNTDTQYF | TGTGCCACCAAAGAAACTAACACAGATACGCAGTATTTT | TRBJ2-3 | NA | TRBV5-4 | NA
CASSLIQGSGANVLTF | TGTGCCAGCAGCCTTATACAGGGATCTGGGGCCAACGTCCTGACTTTC | TRBJ2-6 | NA | TRBV5-6 | NA
CASSQVGQGSYNEQFF | TGTGCCAGCAGCCAAGTGGGACAGGGCTCCTACAATGAGCAGTTCTTC | TRBJ2-1 | TRBD1 | TRBV14 | NA
CASGGGGAYQPQHF | TGTGCCAGCGGGGGAGGGGGGGCTTACCAGCCCCAGCATTTT | TRBJ1-5 | NA | TRBV6-1 | medium-sized
CASSYAPAGVSGEQYF | TGTGCCAGCAGCTACGCACCGGCAGGTGTCTCCGGCGAGCAGTACTTC | TRBJ2-7 | NA | TRBV7-2 | NA
CASSLNRECNQPQHF | TGTGCCAGCAGCTTGAACAGGGAATGCAATCAGCCCCAGCATTTT | TRBJ1-5 | NA | TRBV5-6 | NA
CSASSQNANEQYF | TGCAGTGCTAGTAGCCAGAATGCGAACGAGCAGTACTTC | TRBJ2-7 | NA | TRBV20-1 | few
CASTRVAGELFF | TGTGCCAGTACCCGGGTAGCCGGGGAGCTGTTTTTT | TRBJ2-2 | NA | TRBV19 | NA
CASSVDIAGGSDTQYF | TGTGCCAGCAGCGTAGATATAGCGGGGGGTTCTGATACGCAGTATTTT | TRBJ2-3 | TRBD2 | TRBV9 | NA
CASSIDGGSTETQYF | TGTGCCAGTAGTATAGATGGGGGTTCGACGGAGACCCAGTACTTC | TRBJ2-5 | NA | TRBV19 | NA
CASTFRGGGTDTQYF | TGTGCCAGCACTTTTCGCGGGGGGGGCACAGATACGCAGTATTTT | TRBJ2-3 | TRBD2 | TRBV28 | NA
CSVEGGDRGRAETQYF | TGCAGCGTTGAAGGAGGGGACAGGGGGCGCGCGGAGACCCAGTACTTC | TRBJ2-5 | TRBD1 | TRBV29-1 | NA
CASSYSMVGAGVKETQYF | TGTGCCAGCAGTTACTCGATGGTGGGTGCGGGGGTTAAAGAGACCCAGTACTTC | TRBJ2-5 | TRBD2 | TRBV6-2/TRBV6-3 | NA
CASSSAGTSIYGYTF | TGTGCCAGTAGTAGCGCAGGCACTTCCATCTATGGCTACACCTTC | TRBJ1-2 | NA | TRBV19 | few
CASSLAVFGLQETQYF | TGTGCCAGCAGCTTGGCTGTGTTCGGCCTCCAAGAGACCCAGTACTTC | TRBJ2-5 | NA | TRBV5-4 | NA